This T cell receptor beta chain was profiled in a study of T cells in Graves' hyperthyroidism and ophthalmopathy. This clonotype was seen many times. Amplified TCR beta CDR3 regions came from RNA transcripts. The TCR CDR3 first-round RT-PCR relied on the HTBI primer set. MiXCR, run by TCRdb on the multiplex PCR reads, gives a single entry per CDR3 protein. The sample contains around 600,000 distinct CDR3 sequences, about 14% of which appear only once. J gave up 5 bases and V 2 bases, and 14 bases lay outside the gene matches. This CDR3 spans 18 amino acids. From germline, CDR1 is MNHEY and CDR2 SVGEGT.

The origin of this receptor is a woman aged 45-59 years with Graves' ophthalmopathy. Sequencing was carried out using blood. The chain links TRBV6-2 or TRBV6-3 to TRBJ1-1; 10 positions agree with TRBD1. As DNA, the CDR3 is TGTGCCAGCAGTTACGAGACAGGGGGCGCGGGTCTGCGGACTGAAGCTTTCTTT. Residues: CASSYETGGAGLRTEAFF.